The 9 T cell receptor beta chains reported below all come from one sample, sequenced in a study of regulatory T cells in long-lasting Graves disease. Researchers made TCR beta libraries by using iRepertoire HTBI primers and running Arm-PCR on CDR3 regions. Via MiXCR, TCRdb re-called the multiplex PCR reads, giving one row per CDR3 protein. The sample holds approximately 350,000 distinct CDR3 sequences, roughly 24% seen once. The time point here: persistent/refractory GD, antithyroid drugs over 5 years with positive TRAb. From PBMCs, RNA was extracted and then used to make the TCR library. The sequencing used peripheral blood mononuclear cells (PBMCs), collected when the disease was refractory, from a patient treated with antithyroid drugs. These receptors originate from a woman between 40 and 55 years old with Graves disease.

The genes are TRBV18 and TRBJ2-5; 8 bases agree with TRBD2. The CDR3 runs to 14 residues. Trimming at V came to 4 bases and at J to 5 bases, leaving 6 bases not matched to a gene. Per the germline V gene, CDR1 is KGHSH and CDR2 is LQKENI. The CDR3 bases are TGTGCCAGCTCACAGCGGGAGAGGGACGAGACCCAGTACTTC. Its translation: CASSQRERDETQYF. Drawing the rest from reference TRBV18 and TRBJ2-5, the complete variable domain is NAGVMQNPRHLVRRRGQEARLRCSPMKGHSHVYWYRQLPEEGLKFMVYLQKENIIDESGMPKERFSAEFPKEGPSILRIQQVVRGDSAAYFCASSQRERDETQYFGPGTRLLVL.

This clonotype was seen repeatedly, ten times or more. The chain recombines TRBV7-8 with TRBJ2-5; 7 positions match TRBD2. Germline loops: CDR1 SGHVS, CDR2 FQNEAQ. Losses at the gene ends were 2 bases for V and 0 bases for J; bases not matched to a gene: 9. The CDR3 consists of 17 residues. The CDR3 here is CASSLLQAGLYQETQYF. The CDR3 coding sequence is TGTGCCAGCAGCTTATTGCAAGCGGGATTGTACCAAGAGACCCAGTACTTC.

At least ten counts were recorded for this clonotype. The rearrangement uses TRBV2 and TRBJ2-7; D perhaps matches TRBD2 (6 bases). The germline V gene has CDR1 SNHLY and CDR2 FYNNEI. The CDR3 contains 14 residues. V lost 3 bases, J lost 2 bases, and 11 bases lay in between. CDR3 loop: CASSDRGGPYEQYF. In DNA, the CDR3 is TGTGCCAGCAGTGATCGGGGAGGACCCTACGAGCAGTACTTC. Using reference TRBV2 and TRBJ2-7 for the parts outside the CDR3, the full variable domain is EPEVTQTPSHQVTQMGQEVILRCVPISNHLYFYWYRQILGQKVEFLVSFYNNEISEKSEIFDDQFSVERPDGSNFTLKIRSTKLEDSAMYFCASSDRGGPYEQYFGPGTRLTVT.

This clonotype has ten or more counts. The CDR3 loop reads CASSELTGHRSSPLHF. CDR3 coding DNA: TGTGCCAGCAGTGAACTAACCGGGCATCGAAGTTCACCCCTCCACTTT. The chain uses TRBV25-1 and TRBJ1-6; D ambiguous. Trimming took 2 bases from V and 9 from J, leaving 17 bases between them. This CDR3 is built from 16 residues. Germline V gene sequence: CDR1 MGHDK, CDR2 SYGVNS.

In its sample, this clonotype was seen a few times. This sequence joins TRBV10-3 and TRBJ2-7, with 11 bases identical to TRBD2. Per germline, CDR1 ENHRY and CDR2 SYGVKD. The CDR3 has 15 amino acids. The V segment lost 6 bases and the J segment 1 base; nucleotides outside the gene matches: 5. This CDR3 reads CAISEGTSGSYEQYF. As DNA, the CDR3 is TGTGCCATCAGCGAGGGGACTAGCGGATCCTACGAGCAGTACTTC.

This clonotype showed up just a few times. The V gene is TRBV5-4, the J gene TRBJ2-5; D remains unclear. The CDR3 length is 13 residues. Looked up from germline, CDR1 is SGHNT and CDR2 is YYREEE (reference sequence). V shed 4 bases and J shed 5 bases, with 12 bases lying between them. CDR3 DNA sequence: TGTGCCAGCAGCCAAATAATAAGCGAGACCCAGTACTTC. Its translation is CASSQIISETQYF.

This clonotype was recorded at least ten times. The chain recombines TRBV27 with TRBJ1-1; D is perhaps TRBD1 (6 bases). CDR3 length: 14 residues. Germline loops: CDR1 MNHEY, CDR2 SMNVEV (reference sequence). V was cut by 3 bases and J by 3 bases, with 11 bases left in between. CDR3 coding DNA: TGTGCCAGCAGTTTCAGGGGACGGGACACTGAAGCTTTCTTT. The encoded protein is CASSFRGRDTEAFF.

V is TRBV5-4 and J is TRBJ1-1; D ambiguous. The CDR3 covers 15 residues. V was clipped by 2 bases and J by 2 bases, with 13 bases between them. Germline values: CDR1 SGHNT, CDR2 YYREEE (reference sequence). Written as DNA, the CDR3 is TGTGCCAGCAGCTTTGGCCCGGGCCCTAACACTGAAGCTTTCTTT. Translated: CASSFGPGPNTEAFF.

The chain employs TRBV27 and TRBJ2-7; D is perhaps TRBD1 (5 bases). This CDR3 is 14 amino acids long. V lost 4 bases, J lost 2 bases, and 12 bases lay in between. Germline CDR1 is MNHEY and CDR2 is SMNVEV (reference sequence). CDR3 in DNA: TGTGCCAGCAGTTCCCGCCTAGGGGCCTACGAGCAGTACTTC. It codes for CASSSRLGAYEQYF.